Following are 17 T cell receptor beta chains from one sample sequenced in a study of OX40 agonist ivuxolimab in advanced cancers. The method was the immunoSEQ multiplex PCR assay. TCRdb took this table from immuneACCESS and kept in-frame rearrangements with V and J called. Such tables lack part of the clones; where checked against another copy, unresolved V genes explain under half of the gap, and the rest is unexplained. Recorded for this sample are 80,000 to 100,000 clones; approximately 87% of them occurred a single time. The top ten hold roughly 5% of the sample. The input for sequencing was CD4+ or CD8+ T cells sorted from blood, taken in a trial of the OX40 agonist ivuxolimab. The receptors here all came from an adult with an advanced solid tumor such as melanoma, head and neck, liver or kidney cancer.

The gene calls are TRBV27 and TRBJ2-7; D is ambiguous. Germline V gene data show CDR1 as MNHEY and CDR2 as SMNVEV (reference sequence). The CDR3 length is 12 residues. V was clipped by 6 bases and J by 3 bases, with 9 bases between them. In DNA form, the CDR3 reads TGTGCCAGCAGCTCTCAGAGCTACGAGCAGTACTTC. Protein product: CASSSQSYEQYF.

J is TRBJ1-4 and V is TRBV7-2; D not certain. The germline gives CDR1 SGHTA, CDR2 FQGNSA. This CDR3 region has 15 residues. V lost 4 bases to trimming and J lost 0 bases, with 9 bases between them. CDR3 in DNA: TGTGCCAGCAGCTCGCGGGTTGCAACTAATGAAAAACTGTTTTTT. It encodes CASSSRVATNEKLFF. Drawing the rest from reference TRBV7-2 and TRBJ1-4, the complete variable domain is GAGVSQSPSNKVTEKGKDVELRCDPISGHTALYWYRQSLGQGLEFLIYFQGNSAPDKSGLPSDRFSAERTGGSVSTLTIQRTQQEDSAVYLCASSSRVATNEKLFFGSGTQLSVL.

The chain employs TRBV6-5 and TRBJ1-2; D remains ambiguous. Per germline, CDR1 MNHEY and CDR2 SVGAGI. V was pared by 0 bases and J by 4 bases, with 6 bases between. CDR3 length: 13 amino acids. The CDR3 reads CASSYSTRYGYTF. In nucleotides, the CDR3 is TGTGCCAGCAGTTACTCGACTCGCTATGGCTACACCTTC.

This clone was seen a single time. CDR3 sequence (DNA): TGCGCCAGCAGCTGGGGAGGGAGCAATGAGCAGTTCTTC. Its translation: CASSWGGSNEQFF. The V and J genes are TRBV5-1 and TRBJ2-1; 7 bases fit TRBD2. The germline CDR1 and CDR2 sequences are SGHRS and YFSETQ. CDR3 size: 13 residues. Trimming removed 3 bases from V and 6 bases from J; junction bases left unmatched: 3.

This CDR3 reads CASSLAGKEQYF. CDR3 nucleotides: TGTGCCAGCAGCTTAGCAGGGAAGGAGCAGTACTTC. J is TRBJ2-7 and V is TRBV7-3; possible D gene TRBD1, 5 bases. CDR1 SGHTA and CDR2 FQGTGA come from the germline V gene. The CDR3 covers 12 residues. Trimming removed 2 bases at V and 7 bases at J, with 9 bases between. Drawing the rest from reference TRBV7-3 and TRBJ2-7, the complete variable domain is GAGVSQTPSNKVTEKGKYVELRCDPISGHTALYWYRQSLGQGPEFLIYFQGTGAADDSGLPNDRFFAVRPEGSVSTLKIQRTERGDSAVYLCASSLAGKEQYFGPGTRLTVT.

The rearrangement joins TRBV6-1 to TRBJ2-3; D is unresolved. The CDR3 is made up of 14 amino acids. Germline assignment: CDR1 MNHNS and CDR2 SASEGT. Trimming cost V 1 base and J 0 bases, with 5 bases left between them. The CDR3 loop is CASSEVGSTDTQYF. As DNA, the CDR3 is TGTGCCAGCAGTGAAGTGGGGAGCACAGATACGCAGTATTTT.

The J gene is TRBJ2-5, the V gene TRBV7-3; D unresolved. This CDR3 region has 13 residues. V gave up 5 bases and J gave up 2 bases, with 9 bases separating them. Per germline, CDR1 SGHTA and CDR2 FQGTGA. The CDR3 region has the DNA TGTGCCAGCAGCCGGAGTTCTCAAGAGACCCAGTACTTC. Translating gives CASSRSSQETQYF. Based on the CDR3 plus reference TRBV7-3 and TRBJ2-5, the full variable domain is GAGVSQTPSNKVTEKGKYVELRCDPISGHTALYWYRQSLGQGPEFLIYFQGTGAADDSGLPNDRFFAVRPEGSVSTLKIQRTERGDSAVYLCASSRSSQETQYFGPGTRLLVL.

The chain combines TRBV7-9 with TRBJ1-5; TRBD1 agrees at 8 bases. The CDR3 runs 13 residues. The V gene's germline CDR1 is SEHNR and CDR2 FQNEAQ (reference sequence). The V segment lost 5 bases and the J segment 5 bases; nucleotides outside the gene matches: 2. This chain's CDR3 is CASSGTGDQPQHF. The CDR3 DNA is TGTGCCAGCAGCGGGACAGGAGATCAGCCCCAGCATTTT.

J is TRBJ2-3 and V is TRBV9; 10 nucleotides match TRBD2. This CDR3 has 16 amino acids. CDR1 is SGDLS, CDR2 YYNGEE, per germline. The junction had 9 bases not matched to a gene; V was cut back by 6 bases and J by 2 bases. Written as DNA, the CDR3 is TGTGCCAGCACCCCGGGGCTAGCGGGGGACACAGATACGCAGTATTTT. Protein product: CASTPGLAGDTDTQYF.

The chain combines TRBV6-5 with TRBJ1-3, with D possibly matching TRBD1 (5 bases). Trimming pared 8 bases from V and 0 bases from J, leaving 14 bases between. The CDR3 is made up of 15 amino acids. Germline loops: CDR1 MNHEY, CDR2 SVGAGI. In DNA form, the CDR3 reads TGTGCCAGCCGTAGGGACGGAAGCTCTGGAAACACCATATATTTT. This sequence encodes CASRRDGSSGNTIYF.

The J gene is TRBJ2-2, the V gene TRBV5-4; D may be TRBD1 (6 bases). Germline V gene lookup returns CDR1 SGHNT and CDR2 YYREEE (reference sequence). V was clipped by 2 bases and J by 5 bases, with 16 bases between them. The CDR3 loop spans 16 amino acids. DNA of the CDR3: TGTGCCAGCAGCTTACCGGCAGGGGCTGTTACCGGGGAGCTGTTTTTT. It specifies CASSLPAGAVTGELFF.

CDR3 sequence: CASSRVAGNTIYF. CDR3 coding DNA: TGTGCCAGCAGCCGAGTGGCTGGAAACACCATATATTTT. J is TRBJ1-3 and V is TRBV27; unclear D gene. The CDR3 is 13 amino acids. From germline, CDR1 is MNHEY and CDR2 SMNVEV (reference sequence). V was cut by 6 bases and J by 2 bases, with 8 bases left in between.

The chain uses TRBV5-1 and TRBJ2-5, with D tentatively TRBD2 (6 bases). The CDR3 sequence is 13 residues long. V lost 1 base and J 6 bases, leaving 10 bases between the germline ends. The germline V gene encodes CDR1 SGHRS and CDR2 YFSETQ. The CDR3 loop reads CASSLSGVQTQYF. As DNA, the CDR3 is TGCGCCAGCAGCTTGTCGGGGGTACAGACCCAGTACTTC.

The V and J genes are TRBV7-9 and TRBJ2-5, with 10 bases aligning to TRBD2. Germline CDR1 reads SEHNR; CDR2 reads FQNEAQ (reference sequence). V was clipped by 2 bases and J by 5 bases; unmatched bases: 8. The CDR3 is made up of 16 amino acids. The CDR3 nucleotides are TGTGCCAGCAGCTTAAGGAGCGGGAGGGCCAAGGAGACCCAGTACTTC. It specifies CASSLRSGRAKETQYF.

The rearrangement links TRBV7-2 to TRBJ2-1; D is perhaps TRBD1 (6 bases). Germline loops: CDR1 SGHTA, CDR2 FQGNSA. V lost 3 bases to trimming and J lost 6 bases, with 27 bases between them. The length of the CDR3 is 19 residues. CDR3 loop: CASSFSVVRGAGELNEQFF. The DNA for the CDR3 is TGTGCCAGCAGCTTCAGCGTGGTCAGGGGCGCAGGGGAACTCAATGAGCAGTTCTTC.

The chain joins TRBV7-9 to TRBJ1-2; D call uncertain. Trimming removed 4 bases at V and 8 bases at J, with 14 bases between. This CDR3 contains 13 residues. Germline V lookup: CDR1 SEHNR, CDR2 FQNEAQ (reference sequence). The CDR3 protein is CASSSSAPDGYTF. The CDR3 DNA reads TGTGCCAGCAGCTCCAGCGCCCCGGACGGCTACACCTTC.

This sequence joins TRBV5-1 and TRBJ2-5; D is possibly TRBD2 (6 bases). Trimming pared 7 bases from V and 5 bases from J, leaving 15 bases between. The V gene's germline CDR1 is SGHRS and CDR2 YFSETQ. The CDR3 has 13 amino acids. CDR3 nucleotides: TGCGCCAGCCGGAGGGCTCTCTCGGAGACCCAGTACTTC. Translation gives CASRRALSETQYF. The full variable domain, with the rest looked up from reference TRBV5-1 and TRBJ2-5, is KAGVTQTPRYLIKTRGQQVTLSCSPISGHRSVSWYQQTPGQGLQFLFEYFSETQRNKGNFPGRFSGRQFSNSRSEMNVSTLELGDSALYLCASRRALSETQYFGPGTRLLVL.